This entry lists 18 T cell receptor beta chains sequenced from one sample in a study of blood T cell repertoires in COVID-19 (dated by TCRdb to the early 2020s). Libraries were prepared through the immunoSEQ multiplex PCR assay. TCRdb took this table from immuneACCESS and kept in-frame rearrangements with V and J called. Such tables lack part of the clones; where checked against another copy, unresolved V genes explain under half of the gap, and the rest is unexplained. In this sample the table shows about 83,000 clones, 87% of which occur a single time. The ten largest clones represent around 3% of the sample. What was sequenced was peripheral blood. The receptors shown here come from a woman between 45 and 60 years old with active or convalescent COVID-19.

V is TRBV5-4 and J is TRBJ2-5; 13 bases match TRBD2. The length of the CDR3 is 18 residues. Germline V CDR1 and CDR2: SGHNT, YYREEE (reference sequence). After removal of 4 bases from V and 4 bases from J, the junction contained 13 bases not matched to a gene. As DNA, the CDR3 is TGTGCCAGCAGCCCCACCGGGAGACTAGCGGGGGGAGGAGAGACCCAGTACTTC. Its protein is CASSPTGRLAGGGETQYF.

This chain joins TRBV18 and TRBJ1-2, with unresolved D. Looked up from germline, CDR1 is KGHSH and CDR2 is LQKENI. The CDR3 has 15 residues. Trimming left V 3 bases short and J 0 bases short, with 11 bases between. The CDR3, as DNA: TGTGCCAGCTCACCCGACACACTTCCTAACTATGGCTACACCTTC. Residues: CASSPDTLPNYGYTF.

The J gene is TRBJ1-2, the V gene TRBV18; 7 bases agree with TRBD1. The trim removed 3 bases at V and 3 bases at J, leaving 4 bases unmatched. The CDR3 spans 14 residues. Germline CDR1 reads KGHSH; CDR2 reads LQKENI. This CDR3 reads CASSPTGADYGYTF. CDR3 DNA sequence: TGTGCCAGCTCACCTACAGGGGCCGACTATGGCTACACCTTC.

V usage is TRBV7-3 and J usage is TRBJ2-1; D perhaps matches TRBD1 (5 bases). The V end was cut by 1 base, the J end by 8 bases, with 15 bases between. Germline CDR1 is SGHTA and CDR2 is FQGTGA. The CDR3 spans 15 residues. The CDR3 DNA sequence: TGTGCCAGCAGCTTAAGCCAGGCAGGGTGGGATGAGCAGTTCTTC. This codes for CASSLSQAGWDEQFF.

The gene calls are TRBV2 and TRBJ1-4; TRBD1 aligns across 9 bases. V lost 4 bases, J lost 10 bases, and 16 bases stayed unmatched. The CDR3 is 17 amino acids. The V gene's germline CDR1 is SNHLY and CDR2 FYNNEI. The DNA of the CDR3 is TGTGCCAGCAGTGGGGGGGTTGTAGGGACAGGGAGCGGAAAACTGTTTTTT. It yields the protein CASSGGVVGTGSGKLFF.

This clone was seen a single time. The chain is built from TRBV14 and TRBJ2-5; TRBD2 matches 9 bases. J was trimmed by 0 bases and V by 0 bases; bases with no gene match: 5. This CDR3 spans 17 amino acids. CDR1 is SGHDN, CDR2 FVKESK, per germline. CDR3 in DNA: TGTGCCAGCAGCCAAGAGCTAGCGGGGACGTACCAAGAGACCCAGTACTTC. Its protein is CASSQELAGTYQETQYF.

This chain connects TRBV7-2 to TRBJ1-4; 7 bases are a match to TRBD1. J gave up 7 bases and V 6 bases, and 5 bases lay outside the gene matches. This CDR3 is 13 amino acids long. Germline V gene sequence: CDR1 SGHTA, CDR2 FQGNSA. CDR3 region: CASSTRGSEKLFF. The CDR3, as DNA: TGTGCCAGCAGTACCAGGGGGAGTGAAAAACTGTTTTTT. Together with reference TRBV7-2 and TRBJ1-4, the CDR3 gives the full variable domain: GAGVSQSPSNKVTEKGKDVELRCDPISGHTALYWYRQSLGQGLEFLIYFQGNSAPDKSGLPSDRFSAERTGGSVSTLTIQRTQQEDSAVYLCASSTRGSEKLFFGSGTQLSVL.

The genes are TRBV2 and TRBJ1-2; 7 bases fit TRBD1. There are 14 residues in the CDR3. V lost 5 bases, J lost 3 bases, and 6 bases stayed unmatched. Germline-derived CDR1 and CDR2 are SNHLY and FYNNEI. CDR3 residues: CASSFRDRDYGYTF. For the CDR3, the DNA is TGTGCCAGCAGTTTCCGTGACAGGGACTATGGCTACACCTTC.

Only one count was recorded for this clone. This rearrangement joins TRBV4-1 to TRBJ2-1; 16 bases fit TRBD2. V trimming: 4 bases; J trimming: 10 bases; junction bases outside the gene matches: 4. The CDR3 has 15 residues. Germline lookup yields CDR1 MGHRA and CDR2 YSYEKL. The CDR3 DNA follows: TGCGCCAGCAGCCTGGGACTAGCGGGGGGGCTGGAGCAGTTCTTC. This translates into CASSLGLAGGLEQFF.

This chain links TRBV30 with TRBJ1-1; 12 nucleotides line up with TRBD1. The CDR3 totals 16 residues. The junction had 5 bases not matched to a gene; V was cut back by 3 bases and J by 0 bases. In germline, CDR1 is GTSNPN, CDR2 SVGIG (reference sequence). DNA for the CDR3: TGTGCCTGGAGGTTTGGGACAGGGGGCATGAACACTGAAGCTTTCTTT. The encoded protein is CAWRFGTGGMNTEAFF.

The genes are TRBV2 and TRBJ2-3; 12 bases are a match to TRBD2. The CDR3 runs to 20 residues. Germline CDR1 and CDR2: SNHLY and FYNNEI. The V gene end was trimmed by 2 bases and the J gene end by 0 bases; junction bases not matched to a gene: 12. The CDR3 sequence is CASSEYSSSGGVTSTDTQYF. DNA of the CDR3: TGTGCCAGCAGTGAATACTCTTCTAGCGGGGGGGTAACTAGCACAGATACGCAGTATTTT.

In its sample, this clone was seen a few times. The chain is built from TRBV27 and TRBJ1-1, with D unresolved. The CDR3 contains 14 residues. CDR1 and CDR2 from the germline V gene are MNHEY and SMNVEV (reference sequence). With 2 bases removed from V and 4 bases from J, the gap between germline ends came to 11 bases. CDR3 sequence: CASSLMRAGTEAFF. In DNA, the CDR3 is TGTGCCAGCAGTTTAATGAGGGCAGGCACTGAAGCTTTCTTT.

The V and J genes are TRBV5-4 and TRBJ1-6, with 8 positions matching TRBD1. Germline V CDR1 and CDR2: SGHNT, YYREEE (reference sequence). This CDR3 is 15 amino acids long. After removal of 3 bases from V and 8 bases from J, the junction contained 7 bases not matched to a gene. In DNA form, the CDR3 reads TGTGCCAGCAGCTCGACAGGGGCATGGGATTCACCCCTCCACTTT. Translating gives CASSSTGAWDSPLHF.

The chain is built from TRBV7-9 and TRBJ1-1, with 9 bases aligning to TRBD1. V dropped 5 bases and J dropped 4; count of bases not matched to a gene: 8. The CDR3 has 15 residues. From germline, CDR1 is SEHNR and CDR2 FQNEAQ (reference sequence). DNA of the CDR3: TGTGCCAGCAGCAAAGGACAGGGGAGGATCACTGAAGCTTTCTTT. It specifies CASSKGQGRITEAFF.

The chain uses TRBV9 and TRBJ2-1; possible D gene TRBD2, 6 bases. V was clipped by 4 bases and J by 0 bases, with 11 bases between them. Germline V gene lookup returns CDR1 SGDLS and CDR2 YYNGEE. CDR3 length: 15 residues. DNA of the CDR3: TGTGCCAGCAGCTCGGAGGGTGCCTCCTACAATGAGCAGTTCTTC. It encodes CASSSEGASYNEQFF.

The chain recombines TRBV6-2 or TRBV6-3 with TRBJ1-1, with D unresolved. From germline, CDR1 is MNHEY and CDR2 SVGEGT. V shed 2 bases and J shed 5 bases, with 12 bases lying between them. CDR3 length equals 14 residues. This chain's CDR3 is CASSYGVRGTEAFF. The CDR3 nucleotides are TGTGCCAGCAGTTACGGGGTCCGGGGAACTGAAGCTTTCTTT.

In regard to this clone: One junction end does not reproduce the germline sequence, and a read error may be involved. The J gene is TRBJ2-2, the V gene TRBV15, with D perhaps TRBD1 (6 bases). Germline-derived CDR1 and CDR2 are LNHNV and YYDKDF (reference sequence). This CDR3 has 12 residues. The CDR3 spells CATTQGHRGAVF. The CDR3 coding sequence is TGTGCCACGACCCAGGGACACCGGGGAGCTGTTTTT.

As regards this clone: Within the sample, other DNA sequences also encode this same CDR3. The rearrangement joins TRBV29-1 to TRBJ1-2, with D possibly TRBD1 on 6 matching bases. Per germline, CDR1 SQVTM and CDR2 ANQGSEA. Trimming removed 6 bases from V and 4 bases from J, with 12 bases in between. The CDR3 has 12 amino acids. In DNA form, the CDR3 reads TGCAGCGTCGATGACAGGATCTATGGCTACACCTTC. Protein: CSVDDRIYGYTF.